The 27 T cell receptor beta chains in this list originate from one sample, sequenced in a study of cytomegalovirus exposure and HLA in healthy donors. PCR primers comprised 60 Vbeta and 13 Jbeta primers. Generated by immunoSEQ multiplex PCR, the TCRdb table keeps only in-frame clones and is missing some. Of some 120,000 clones in the sample, 75% to 85% were seen once. The sequenced sample was PBMCs. Every receptor here comes from a man aged 25 to 45 in good health and CMV-seronegative.

This clone was observed a handful of times. The chain is built from TRBV4-2 and TRBJ2-1, with TRBD1 identical over 10 bases. CDR1 is LGHNA, CDR2 YNFKEQ, per germline. This CDR3 has 19 amino acids. V gave up 1 base and J gave up 0 bases; unmatched junction bases: 9. In DNA form, the CDR3 reads TGTGCCAGCAGCCAAGTGGGTCCCTGGACAGGGGGCTCCTACAATGAGCAGTTCTTC. Translation gives CASSQVGPWTGGSYNEQFF.

The V call is TRBV10-3, the J call TRBJ2-7; tentative D call: TRBD1 (5 bases). V was trimmed by 6 bases and J by 3 bases, leaving 9 bases between them. CDR3 length: 12 residues. Germline V gene sequence: CDR1 ENHRY, CDR2 SYGVKD. CDR3 residues: CAIRDTRYEQYF. The CDR3, as DNA: TGTGCCATCAGGGACACCCGCTACGAGCAGTACTTC.

CDR3 residues: CASSGSFNRGQPQHF. Written as DNA, the CDR3 is TGTGCCAGCAGTGGAAGCTTCAACAGGGGCCAGCCCCAGCATTTT. The chain has TRBV6-1 and TRBJ1-5; 7 bases map to TRBD1. The CDR3 loop spans 15 amino acids. Germline assignment: CDR1 MNHNS and CDR2 SASEGT. Losses at the gene ends were 4 bases for V and 7 bases for J; bases not matched to a gene: 10.

The J gene is TRBJ1-5, the V gene TRBV6-5, with 7 bases that match TRBD1. The CDR3 runs 16 residues. Germline V lookup: CDR1 MNHEY, CDR2 SVGAGI. The J segment lost 0 bases and the V segment lost 0 bases, leaving 2 bases of the junction unmatched. The CDR3 coding sequence is TGTGCCAGCAGTTACTCAGGGACAGATAGCAATCAGCCCCAGCATTTT. Amino acids: CASSYSGTDSNQPQHF.

This chain joins TRBV27 and TRBJ2-5; TRBD2 aligns across 9 bases. The V gene end was trimmed by 5 bases and the J gene end by 1 base; junction bases not matched to a gene: 14. This CDR3 has 18 residues. Germline-derived CDR1 and CDR2 are MNHEY and SMNVEV (reference sequence). CDR3 region: CASSPMRIAGVGQETQYF. The CDR3 nucleotides read TGTGCCAGCAGTCCCATGAGGATAGCGGGAGTAGGCCAAGAGACCCAGTACTTC.

The rearrangement links TRBV7-3 to TRBJ2-3, with no clear D. The CDR3 length is 14 residues. V dropped 2 bases and J dropped 0 bases, with 6 bases sitting between them. The V gene's germline CDR1 is SGHTA and CDR2 FQGTGA. Written as DNA, the CDR3 is TGTGCCAGCAGCTTAGGGCTAAGCACAGATACGCAGTATTTT. As protein: CASSLGLSTDTQYF.

The chain has TRBV2 and TRBJ1-1; 10 nucleotides align to TRBD1. The CDR3 runs to 14 residues. Per germline, CDR1 SNHLY and CDR2 FYNNEI. V dropped 9 bases and J dropped 10; count of bases not matched to a gene: 14. The CDR3 protein is CASRFAGTGVGAFF. CDR3 nucleotides: TGTGCCAGTAGATTTGCCGGGACAGGGGTGGGAGCTTTCTTT.

The chain joins TRBV4-2 to TRBJ1-3; D is undetermined. This CDR3 spans 18 amino acids. V gave up 1 base and J gave up 0 bases, with 16 bases separating them. The germline V gene has CDR1 LGHNA and CDR2 YNFKEQ. The CDR3 reads CASSQVGVTVGSGNTIYF. In DNA form, the CDR3 reads TGTGCCAGCAGCCAAGTCGGGGTCACAGTAGGCTCTGGAAACACCATATATTTT.

The chain recombines TRBV9 with TRBJ2-7; tentative D call: TRBD2 (6 bases). This CDR3 region has 16 residues. Germline CDR1 reads SGDLS; CDR2 reads YYNGEE. V dropped 2 bases and J dropped 3 bases, with 18 bases sitting between them. DNA for the CDR3: TGTGCCAGCAGCGTCTTGGACGGAGGGATGGGCTACGAGCAGTACTTC. Translated: CASSVLDGGMGYEQYF.

The rearrangement joins TRBV7-9 to TRBJ1-1, with D hard to call. From germline, CDR1 is SEHNR and CDR2 FQNEAQ (reference sequence). Trimming removed 0 bases at V and 1 base at J, with 9 bases between. This CDR3 is built from 15 residues. CDR3 DNA sequence: TGTGCCAGCAGCTTAGCGATCACGGGGAACACTGAAGCTTTCTTT. Amino acid sequence: CASSLAITGNTEAFF.

V gene TRBV28 combines with J gene TRBJ1-4; 7 nucleotides line up with TRBD1. CDR3 length: 14 residues. The V gene end was trimmed by 2 bases and the J gene end by 7 bases; junction bases not matched to a gene: 4. Per the germline V gene, CDR1 is MDHEN and CDR2 is SYDVKM. The CDR3 coding sequence is TGTGCCAGCAGTTTAAGGGGGCTCGGTGAAAAACTGTTTTTT. Residues: CASSLRGLGEKLFF.

The chain combines TRBV27 with TRBJ2-7; maybe TRBD1 (5 bases). The germline gives CDR1 MNHEY, CDR2 SMNVEV (reference sequence). With 3 bases removed from V and 2 bases from J, the gap between germline ends came to 11 bases. The CDR3 has 14 residues. CDR3 nucleotides: TGTGCCAGCAGTTTCGGCAGGGCACCCTACGAGCAGTACTTC. Translating it yields CASSFGRAPYEQYF.

V is TRBV27 and J is TRBJ2-1; 9 bases match TRBD2. This CDR3 region has 15 residues. J lost 15 bases, V lost 5 bases, and 17 bases had no gene match. Germline CDR1 reads MNHEY; CDR2 reads SMNVEV (reference sequence). In nucleotides, the CDR3 is TGTGCCAGCAGTACTACAAAATCCCGACTAGCGGTATGGTTCTTC. It yields the protein CASSTTKSRLAVWFF.

The CDR3 DNA reads as TGTGCCAGCAGCTTATTTCAGGGAGGTACTGAAGCTTTCTTT. It translates to CASSLFQGGTEAFF. The J gene is TRBJ1-1, the V gene TRBV11-2; maybe TRBD1 (5 bases). Germline lookup yields CDR1 SGHAT and CDR2 FQNNGV. The CDR3 sequence is 14 residues long. V was shortened by 2 bases and J by 5 bases, with 12 bases between the two germline ends.

This clone was seen only a few times. This sample also contains other DNA sequences that code for the same CDR3. The CDR3 DNA follows: TGCGCCAGCAGTGTCACAGGCAACACTGAAGCTTTCTTT. Its translation is CASSVTGNTEAFF. The chain carries TRBV10-2 and TRBJ1-1; weak D call: TRBD1 (5 bases). V lost 4 bases, J lost 2 bases, and 8 bases lay in between. The CDR3 sequence is 13 residues long. The germline gives CDR1 WSHSY, CDR2 SAAADI.

This chain connects TRBV28 to TRBJ2-7, with 8 bases lining up with TRBD2. Germline values: CDR1 MDHEN, CDR2 SYDVKM. With V trimmed by 10 bases and J by 4 bases, 9 bases remained unmatched. The CDR3 is 13 amino acids. CDR3 loop: CATEGSGVYEQYF. The CDR3 DNA follows: TGTGCCACCGAGGGTAGCGGGGTGTACGAGCAGTACTTC.

This clone occurred once. The chain has TRBV5-6 and TRBJ1-1; possibly TRBD1 for D (6 bases). The CDR3 is 14 residues long. Germline V gene sequence: CDR1 SGHDT, CDR2 YYEEEE. The V and J ends lost 4 bases and 8 bases respectively, with 18 bases between them. CDR3 bases: TGTGCCAGCAGCCTGATGTCCAGGGGCCGGGAAGCTTTCTTT. Its translation: CASSLMSRGREAFF.

The CDR3 reads CASRGTGDTEAFF. The CDR3 nucleotides read TGTGCCAGCAGGGGGACAGGGGATACTGAAGCTTTCTTT. This chain links TRBV2 with TRBJ1-1; 10 bases line up with TRBD1. CDR1 is SNHLY, CDR2 FYNNEI, per germline. The CDR3 is made up of 13 amino acids. With 6 bases clipped from V and 5 bases from J, the junction kept 3 bases outside the gene matches.

The table lists this clone with a few counts. The CDR3 DNA reads as TGTGCCAGCAGTTGGCGGTACAATCAGCCCCAGCATTTT. Translation gives CASSWRYNQPQHF. The chain joins TRBV27 to TRBJ1-5, with unresolved D. The CDR3 has 13 amino acids. From germline, CDR1 is MNHEY and CDR2 SMNVEV (reference sequence). V lost 4 bases to trimming and J lost 3 bases, with 7 bases between them.

In this sample, this clone turned up a few times. The rearrangement joins TRBV4-1 to TRBJ2-3; D possibly corresponds to TRBD2 (5 bases). The CDR3 extends over 15 amino acids. Per the germline V gene, CDR1 is MGHRA and CDR2 is YSYEKL. Trimming shortened V by 0 bases and J by 2 bases, and 9 bases separated the two germline ends. The CDR3 protein is CASSQDRRFTDTQYF. DNA of the CDR3: TGCGCCAGCAGCCAAGATCGGAGGTTCACAGATACGCAGTATTTT.

The rearrangement links TRBV9 to TRBJ2-1, with 11 bases identical to TRBD2. With 7 bases clipped from V and 10 bases from J, the junction kept 13 bases outside the gene matches. This CDR3 region has 15 residues. The germline gives CDR1 SGDLS, CDR2 YYNGEE. The CDR3 spells CASSKTSGASGEQFF. In DNA form, the CDR3 reads TGTGCCAGCTCAAAGACTAGCGGGGCCTCCGGGGAGCAGTTCTTC.

This chain joins TRBV6-5 and TRBJ2-1, with TRBD2 matching 12 bases. CDR1 and CDR2 (germline): MNHEY, SVGAGI. J gave up 6 bases and V 5 bases, and 5 bases lay outside the gene matches. The CDR3 consists of 15 residues. The CDR3 sequence: CASSALAGGLNEQFF. The DNA for the CDR3 is TGTGCCAGCAGTGCCCTAGCGGGAGGGCTCAATGAGCAGTTCTTC.

This rearrangement joins TRBV18 to TRBJ2-3; D gene uncertain. The CDR3 has 15 residues. In germline, CDR1 is KGHSH, CDR2 LQKENI. Trimming removed 2 bases from V and 6 bases from J, with 15 bases in between. CDR3 nucleotides: TGTGCCAGCTCACCAAGGATAACGGGTGGTGATACGCAGTATTTT. Translation gives CASSPRITGGDTQYF.

There are a few counts of this clone. V and J are TRBV7-2 and TRBJ2-1; D perhaps matches TRBD2 (6 bases). V lost 1 base to trimming and J lost 3 bases, with 10 bases between them. Germline V lookup: CDR1 SGHTA, CDR2 FQGNSA. The CDR3 spans 15 residues. In DNA form, the CDR3 reads TGTGCCAGCAGCTTAGGAGCGGGCCGCTACAATGAGCAGTTCTTC. Amino acids: CASSLGAGRYNEQFF.

This sequence joins TRBV27 and TRBJ1-4; TRBD1 agrees at 11 bases. The ends lost 5 bases at V and 7 bases at J; junction bases unmatched: 3. The germline gives CDR1 MNHEY, CDR2 SMNVEV (reference sequence). This CDR3 has 14 residues. DNA of the CDR3: TGTGCCAGCAGTGGACAGGGGGCTTTTGAAAAACTGTTTTTT. It codes for CASSGQGAFEKLFF.

This chain uses TRBV10-3 with TRBJ1-1; perhaps TRBD1 as D (5 bases). Germline CDR1 ENHRY, CDR2 SYGVKD. CDR3 length: 13 amino acids. The ends were cut back, 3 bases at V and 6 bases at J, with 11 bases in the middle. CDR3 bases: TGTGCCATCAGTGATACCAGGGTGGCTGAAGCTTTCTTT. Protein: CAISDTRVAEAFF.

The rearrangement links TRBV9 to TRBJ2-1; D is uncertain. The V gene's germline CDR1 is SGDLS and CDR2 YYNGEE. V was cut by 0 bases and J by 5 bases, with 6 bases left in between. The CDR3 has 13 residues. CDR3 loop: CASSVGQDNEQFF. The DNA of the CDR3 is TGTGCCAGCAGCGTAGGACAAGACAATGAGCAGTTCTTC.